Below, one T cell receptor beta chain is given with its context. Generated by immunoSEQ multiplex PCR, the TCRdb table keeps only in-frame clones and is missing some. This sample yields roughly 7,000 clones, of which about 78% are seen a single time; more than 9.5% belongs to the top ten. This record comes from a study of T cell repertoires in ileal Crohn's disease. The CDR3 spans 15 residues. V was shortened by 5 bases and J by 6 bases, with 17 bases between the two germline ends. Germline values: CDR1 SEHNR, CDR2 FQNEAQ (reference sequence). The chain joins TRBV7-9 to TRBJ1-5; tentative D call: TRBD1 (5 bases). The origin of this receptor is an adult with Crohn's disease. Material for sequencing was ileal tissue. This CDR3 is CASSLGVGDSQPQHF. The CDR3 region has the DNA TGTGCCAGCAGCCTAGGGGTAGGGGATAGTCAGCCCCAGCATTTT. Together with reference TRBV7-9 and TRBJ1-5, the CDR3 gives the full variable domain: DTGVSQNPRHKITKRGQNVTFRCDPISEHNRLYWYRQTLGQGPEFLTYFQNEAQLEKSRLLSDRFSAERPKGSFSTLEIQRTEQGDSAMYLCASSLGVGDSQPQHFGDGTRLSIL.